The rows below give T cell receptor beta chains drawn from one sample of a study of blood T cell repertoires in COVID-19. Profiling relied on immunoSEQ multiplex PCR, and the TCRdb table lists in-frame clones only, not all of them. The sample records roughly 100,000 clones, under 95% being singletons. The sequencing sample was made of peripheral blood. These receptors came from a woman aged 50 to 65 in a cohort sampled during active COVID-19. The CDR3 runs from the conserved cysteine through the conserved F or W. D genes are given only for firm matches. Some rows have no size entry. The others give once, few or many, or a class for an expanded clone.

j_call v_call d_call clone_size cdr3_aa cdr3_nt
TRBJ1-4 TRBV15 TRBD1 - CATSTMDRGLNEKLFF TGTGCCACCAGCACAATGGACAGGGGGCTTAACGAAAAACTGTTTTTT
TRBJ1-2 TRBV6-2/TRBV6-3 - - CASSLPMDYGYTF TGTGCCAGCAGCCTCCCTATGGACTATGGCTACACCTTC
TRBJ2-1 TRBV5-1 - - CASSSRPTSSYNEQFF TGCGCCAGCAGCTCCAGACCTACTAGCTCCTACAATGAGCAGTTCTTC
TRBJ2-2 TRBV3-1/TRBV3-2 TRBD1 once CASSPTGVVHTGELFF TGTGCCAGCAGCCCGACAGGGGTCGTACACACCGGGGAGCTGTTTTTT
TRBJ2-3 TRBV5-1 - - CASSLGSGRTDTQYF TGCGCCAGCAGCTTGGGCAGCGGACGCACAGATACGCAGTATTTT
TRBJ2-5 TRBV13 - - CASTTREETQYF TGTGCCAGCACCACGAGGGAGGAGACCCAGTACTTC
TRBJ2-7 TRBV4-1 - - CASSQGRGEVSYEQYF TGCGCCAGCAGCCAAGGCCGTGGGGAGGTGTCCTACGAGCAGTACTTC
TRBJ1-2 TRBV5-4 - - CASSYTGQDGYTF TGTGCCAGCAGCTATACAGGGCAGGATGGCTACACCTTC
TRBJ1-2 TRBV7-9 - - CASSLGPDYGYTF TGTGCCAGCAGCTTAGGGCCAGACTATGGCTACACCTTC
TRBJ1-2 TRBV6-1 - - CASSEAQGLVYGYTF TGTGCCAGCAGTGAAGCACAGGGTCTCGTATATGGCTACACCTTC
TRBJ1-4 TRBV11-3 - - CASSSDGEEKLFF TGTGCCAGCAGCTCCGATGGGGAGGAAAAACTGTTTTTT
TRBJ2-7 TRBV6-5 TRBD2 - CASTLPAGGVGEQYF TGTGCCAGCACCCTACCAGCGGGAGGTGTGGGCGAGCAGTACTTC
TRBJ2-3 TRBV7-3 TRBD1 - CASSFGPWSTGGAKDTQYF TGTGCCAGCAGCTTCGGCCCGTGGTCGACAGGGGGCGCGAAAGATACGCAGTATTTT
TRBJ1-2 TRBV20-1 - - CSASQAGSGSHGYTF TGCAGTGCTAGTCAGGCGGGTTCGGGGAGCCATGGCTACACCTTC
TRBJ2-7 TRBV28 - - CASSLQGPEQYF TGTGCCAGCAGTCTGCAGGGTCCCGAGCAGTACTTC
TRBJ2-7 TRBV3-1/TRBV3-2 - once CASTRGSASSYEQYF TGTGCCAGCACCCGAGGTAGCGCGAGCTCCTACGAGCAGTACTTC
TRBJ1-6 TRBV5-5 TRBD1 - CASSLGRGRSPLHF TGTGCCAGCAGCTTGGGCAGGGGGCGTTCACCCCTCCACTTT
TRBJ2-7 TRBV18 - - CASSPLQGGLQYF TGTGCCAGCTCACCATTACAGGGCGGACTTCAGTACTTC
TRBJ1-1 TRBV28 - few CASRLTYTEAFF TGTGCCAGCAGACTAACTTACACTGAAGCTTTCTTT
TRBJ2-7 TRBV5-1 - - CASSFSTEQYF TGCGCCAGCAGCTTCTCGACAGAGCAGTACTTC
TRBJ2-3 TRBV6-1 TRBD1 - CASSAGQGAVTDTQYF TGTGCCAGCAGTGCAGGACAGGGGGCCGTCACAGATACGCAGTATTTT
TRBJ1-4 TRBV9 TRBD1 - CASSVSTGGGEKLFF TGTGCCAGCAGCGTGTCGACAGGGGGAGGTGAAAAACTGTTTTTT
TRBJ1-3 TRBV5-6 - - CASRHGEAGHTIYF TGTGCCAGCAGACATGGGGAGGCGGGTCACACCATATATTTT
TRBJ2-5 TRBV7-9 TRBD1 - CASSSWDRGQETQYF TGTGCCAGCAGTTCCTGGGACAGGGGGCAAGAGACCCAGTACTTC